This T cell receptor beta chain was captured by sequencing in a study of persistence of HIV-infected CD4 T cells. Study overall: Suppressive ART had lasted a median of roughly eight years. Multiple blood draws of up to 180 mL, except two donors with single leukapheresis.

For this clone: Antigen unknown.

The V end was cut by 3 bases, the J end by 4 bases, with 13 bases between. The CDR3 contains 15 residues. Germline CDR1 is ENHRY and CDR2 is SYGVKD. Anti-CD3/anti-CD28 beads served as a nonspecific positive control stimulus. Responding CD4+ T cells were sorted by upregulation of both CD40 ligand and CD69. Sequencing used immunoSEQ version 4 in survey mode. The assay was immunoSEQ multiplex PCR, and TCRdb's table has in-frame clones only and misses some. Counted here are about 43,000 clones, around 89% occurring once; the ten biggest clones make up approximately 0.93%. This TCR was recovered from an adult man with HIV who was CMV-seropositive. The V gene is TRBV10-3, the J gene TRBJ1-3; no reliable D call. Source: CD4+ T cells sorted from PBMCs after approximately 19-hour stimulation, taken from a patient who received antiretroviral therapy. The CDR3 region is CAISERADTGNTIYF. CDR3 nucleotide sequence: TGTGCCATCAGTGAACGCGCCGACACCGGAAACACCATATATTTT.